This T cell receptor beta chain is drawn from a study of blood T cells in healthy people across ages. Whole-study context: Template switching picked up about one barcoded beta molecule for each two T cells.

Through a sample-barcoded 5' primer and a J-beta primer mix, a second PCR was run for roughly 6 to 11 cycles. In TCRdb, the 5' RACE reads were re-called with MiXCR into one record per CDR3 protein. The profile covers approximately 800,000 distinct CDR3 sequences, with 56% appearing a single time and 20% to 30% taken by the ten largest. This clonotype was recorded once. A much larger clone sits a single nucleotide away, making a read error possible. CDR1 LGHNA and CDR2 YNFKEQ come from the germline V gene. The CDR3 has 14 residues. This sequence was found in a man aged 35-49 years in good health. J is TRBJ2-4 and V is TRBV4-2, with D hard to call. Sequencing was carried out using blood. The CDR3 sequence is CASNQETGHNTQYF. The CDR3 DNA follows: TGTGCCAGCAACCAAGAAACTGGGCATAACACTCAGTACTTC.